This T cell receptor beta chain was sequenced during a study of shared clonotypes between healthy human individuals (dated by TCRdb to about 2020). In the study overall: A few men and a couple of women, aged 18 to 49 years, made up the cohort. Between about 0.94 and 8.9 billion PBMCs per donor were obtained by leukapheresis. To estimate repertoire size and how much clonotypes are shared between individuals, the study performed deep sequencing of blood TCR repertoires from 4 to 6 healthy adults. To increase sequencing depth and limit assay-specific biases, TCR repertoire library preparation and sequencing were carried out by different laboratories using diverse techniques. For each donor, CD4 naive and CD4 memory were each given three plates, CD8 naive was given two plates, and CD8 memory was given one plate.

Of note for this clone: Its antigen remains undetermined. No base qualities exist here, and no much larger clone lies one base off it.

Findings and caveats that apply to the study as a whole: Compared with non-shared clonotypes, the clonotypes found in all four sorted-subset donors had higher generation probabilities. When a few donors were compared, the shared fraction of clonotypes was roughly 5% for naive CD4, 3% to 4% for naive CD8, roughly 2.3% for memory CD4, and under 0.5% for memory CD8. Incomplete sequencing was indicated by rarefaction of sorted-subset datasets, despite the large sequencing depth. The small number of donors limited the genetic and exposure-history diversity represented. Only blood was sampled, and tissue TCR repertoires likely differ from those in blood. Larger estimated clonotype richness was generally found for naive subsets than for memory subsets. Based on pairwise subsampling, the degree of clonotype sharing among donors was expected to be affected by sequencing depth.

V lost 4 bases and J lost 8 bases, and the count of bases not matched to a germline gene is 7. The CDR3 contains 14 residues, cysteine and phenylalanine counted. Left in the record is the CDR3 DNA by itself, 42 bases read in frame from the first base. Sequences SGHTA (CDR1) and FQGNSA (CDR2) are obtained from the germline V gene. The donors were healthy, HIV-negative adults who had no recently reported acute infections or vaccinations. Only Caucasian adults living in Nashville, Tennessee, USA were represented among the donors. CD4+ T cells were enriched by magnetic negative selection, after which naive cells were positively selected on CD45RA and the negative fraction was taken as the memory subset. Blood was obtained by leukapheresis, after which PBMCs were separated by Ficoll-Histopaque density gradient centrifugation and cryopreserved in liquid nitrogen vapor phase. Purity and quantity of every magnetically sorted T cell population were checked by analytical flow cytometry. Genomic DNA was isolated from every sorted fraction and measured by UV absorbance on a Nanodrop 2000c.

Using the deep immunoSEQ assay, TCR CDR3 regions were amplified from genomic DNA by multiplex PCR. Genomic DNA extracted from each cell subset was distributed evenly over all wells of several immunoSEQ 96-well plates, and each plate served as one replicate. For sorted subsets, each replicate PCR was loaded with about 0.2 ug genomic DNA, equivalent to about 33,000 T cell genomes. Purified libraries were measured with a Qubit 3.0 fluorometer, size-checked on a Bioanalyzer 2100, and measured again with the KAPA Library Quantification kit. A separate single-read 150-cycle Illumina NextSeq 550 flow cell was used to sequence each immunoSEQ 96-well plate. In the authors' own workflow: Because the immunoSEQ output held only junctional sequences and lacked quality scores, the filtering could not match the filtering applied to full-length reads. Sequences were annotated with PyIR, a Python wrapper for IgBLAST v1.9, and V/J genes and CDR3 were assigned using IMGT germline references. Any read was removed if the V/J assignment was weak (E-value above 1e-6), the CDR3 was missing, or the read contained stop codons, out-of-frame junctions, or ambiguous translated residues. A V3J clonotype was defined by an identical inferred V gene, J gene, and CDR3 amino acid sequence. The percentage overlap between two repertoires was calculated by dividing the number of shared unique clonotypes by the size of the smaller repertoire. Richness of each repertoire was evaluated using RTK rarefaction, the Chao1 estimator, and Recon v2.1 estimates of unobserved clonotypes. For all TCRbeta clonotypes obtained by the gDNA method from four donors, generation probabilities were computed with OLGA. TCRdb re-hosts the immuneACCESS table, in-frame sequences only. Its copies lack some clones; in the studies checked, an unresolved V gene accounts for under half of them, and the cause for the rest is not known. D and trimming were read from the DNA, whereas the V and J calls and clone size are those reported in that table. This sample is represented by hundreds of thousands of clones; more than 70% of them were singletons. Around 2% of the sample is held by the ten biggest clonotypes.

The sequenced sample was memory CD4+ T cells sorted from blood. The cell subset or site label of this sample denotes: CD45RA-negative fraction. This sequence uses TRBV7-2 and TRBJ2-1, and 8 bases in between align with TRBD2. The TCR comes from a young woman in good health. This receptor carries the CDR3 CASSSGTRRDEQFF. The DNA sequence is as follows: TGTGCCAGCAGCTCCGGGACTAGGAGGGATGAGCAGTTCTTC.